The 26 T cell receptor beta chains below come from one sample, sequenced in a study of regulatory T cells in long-lasting Graves disease. Regarding time point: persistent/refractory GD, antithyroid drugs over 5 years with positive TRAb. TCR sequences were obtained from RNA taken from PBMCs. Arm-PCR of CDR3 regions and iRepertoire HTBI primers were the basis on which TCR beta libraries were built. One entry per CDR3 protein, called by TCRdb with MiXCR from the multiplex PCR reads. Among 350,000 to 450,000 distinct CDR3 sequences, 23% were seen once, and the ten largest hold approximately 28%. The specimen comprised peripheral blood mononuclear cells (PBMCs), sampled when the disease was refractory, from a patient treated with antithyroid drugs. These receptors were taken from a woman aged 40 to 50 with Graves disease.

In its sample, this clonotype was seen a few times. The V gene is TRBV15, the J gene TRBJ1-2; no clear D gene. Looked up from germline, CDR1 is LNHNV and CDR2 is YYDKDF (reference sequence). CDR3 size: 14 residues. Trimming took off 0 bases at V and 7 bases at J, with 12 bases between the two ends. Here the CDR3 DNA reads TGTGCCACCAGCAGAGATTTTCGGATGGGTGGCTACACCTTC. This encodes CATSRDFRMGGYTF.

On this clonotype itself: A read error may be the cause here, since a much bigger clone is one base away. CDR3: CGSSLPPGYTF. The CDR3, as DNA: TGTGGCAGCAGCTTACCTCCGGGCTACACCTTC. V is TRBV5-5 and J is TRBJ1-2; the D is unclear. From germline, CDR1 is SGHKS and CDR2 YYEKEE (reference sequence). The CDR3 contains 11 residues.

The sample holds a few counts of this clonotype. This sequence joins TRBV5-6 and TRBJ1-5; no clear D gene. Trimming removed 4 bases from V and 5 bases from J, with 10 bases in between. This CDR3 contains 13 residues. The germline CDR1 and CDR2 sequences are SGHDT and YYEEEE. The CDR3 sequence: CASSAGIHQPQHF. The CDR3, as DNA: TGTGCCAGCAGCGCCGGAATCCATCAGCCCCAGCATTTT. The variable domain in full, with the rest retrieved from reference TRBV5-6 and TRBJ1-5, is DAGVTQSPTHLIKTRGQQVTLRCSPKSGHDTVSWYQQALGQGPQFIFQYYEEEERQRGNFPDRFSGHQFPNYSSELNVNALLLGDSALYLCASSAGIHQPQHFGDGTRLSIL.

This clonotype was detected only a few times. A much larger clone is a single base away; this may be a read error. The gene calls are TRBV27 and TRBJ1-1; no definite D call. Germline-derived CDR1 and CDR2 are MNHEY and SMNVEV (reference sequence). The CDR3 runs 13 residues. The CDR3 DNA reads as TGTGCCAGCAGTTTAGTGAGGAACATTGAAGCTTTCTTT. Translated: CASSLVRNIEAFF.

This clonotype was seen ten or more times. The chain couples TRBV7-9 to TRBJ1-2; a possible D gene is TRBD1 (6 bases). V shed 6 bases and J shed 8 bases, with 13 bases lying between them. Germline V lookup: CDR1 SEHNR, CDR2 FQNEAQ (reference sequence). This CDR3 region has 12 residues. The CDR3 protein is CASRLTGQGYTF. The CDR3 DNA is TGTGCCAGCAGGTTAACAGGGCAGGGCTACACCTTC.

At least ten counts were recorded for this clonotype. The chain is built from TRBV29-1 and TRBJ1-2; D ambiguous. V lost 4 bases and J 2 bases, leaving 8 bases between the germline ends. Per germline, CDR1 SQVTM and CDR2 ANQGSEA. The CDR3 extends over 12 amino acids. CDR3 nucleotide sequence: TGCAGCGTTGTGGAAGGGAACTATGGCTACACCTTC. Protein: CSVVEGNYGYTF.

The genes are TRBV15 and TRBJ2-1; 13 bases line up with TRBD2. V dropped 4 bases and J dropped 6; count of bases not matched to a gene: 6. Germline V gene lookup returns CDR1 LNHNV and CDR2 YYDKDF (reference sequence). The CDR3 covers 16 residues. In nucleotides, the CDR3 is TGTGCCACCAGCATGACTAGCGGGAGGATGGGCAATGAGCAGTTCTTC. Its translation is CATSMTSGRMGNEQFF.

This clonotype occurred once. The V and J genes are TRBV11-2 and TRBJ2-1; D unresolved. CDR3 size: 12 residues. Germline assignment: CDR1 SGHAT and CDR2 FQNNGV. V dropped 3 bases and J dropped 11 bases, with 11 bases sitting between them. CDR3 loop: CASSFSSVKQFF. Here the CDR3 DNA reads TGTGCCAGCAGCTTTAGTAGTGTGAAGCAGTTCTTC.

V is TRBV20-1 and J is TRBJ2-7; 7 bases fit TRBD2. Losses at the gene ends were 1 base for V and 2 bases for J; bases not matched to a gene: 5. Germline V CDR1 and CDR2: DFQATT, SNEGSKA (reference sequence). The CDR3 is 14 amino acids. The CDR3 loop is CSARGLAATYEQYF. CDR3 bases: TGCAGTGCTAGAGGCCTAGCGGCGACCTACGAGCAGTACTTC.

The CDR3 nucleotides are TGTGCCAGCAGTCCGACAGGGGAGGCATACGAGCAGTACTTC. Its translation is CASSPTGEAYEQYF. The chain uses TRBV6-1 and TRBJ2-7, with 8 nucleotides matching TRBD1. The CDR3 sequence is 14 residues long. After removal of 5 bases from V and 4 bases from J, the junction contained 7 bases not matched to a gene. CDR1 and CDR2 (germline): MNHNS, SASEGT.

Many counts were recorded for this clonotype. This CDR3 reads CASSEKGGPLGGYGYTF. CDR3 sequence (DNA): TGTGCCAGCAGTGAAAAAGGGGGGCCCCTGGGCGGCTATGGCTACACCTTC. V gene TRBV28 combines with J gene TRBJ1-2; maybe TRBD1 (6 bases). V was pared by 5 bases and J by 4 bases, with 23 bases between. This CDR3 spans 17 amino acids. In germline, CDR1 is MDHEN, CDR2 SYDVKM.

A few counts support this clonotype. This chain connects TRBV4-1 to TRBJ1-4; weak D call: TRBD1 (6 bases). V was pared by 4 bases and J by 10 bases, with 22 bases between. This CDR3 has 16 residues. Per the germline V gene, CDR1 is MGHRA and CDR2 is YSYEKL. For the CDR3, the DNA is TGCGCCAGCAGCCCTATACTCCGGGACATAGCAGGAAAACTGTTTTTT. The encoded protein is CASSPILRDIAGKLFF.

Regarding this clonotype: Just one base apart from a much larger clone, this may be a read error. The CDR3 region has the DNA TGTGCCATCAGTGATGGGACAGCCCACGAGCAGTACTTC. Translated, it gives CAISDGTAHEQYF. The V and J genes are TRBV10-3 and TRBJ2-7, with TRBD1 matching 7 bases. The CDR3 runs 13 residues. In germline, CDR1 is ENHRY, CDR2 SYGVKD. V shed 3 bases and J 5 bases; nucleotides not matched to a gene: 4.

V usage is TRBV6-4 and J usage is TRBJ1-2; a weak D match, TRBD1 (5 bases). CDR1 and CDR2 (germline): MRHNA, SNTAGT. This CDR3 spans 12 amino acids. The V gene lost 6 bases and the J gene lost 8 bases, with 13 bases spanning the gap. CDR3 in amino acids: CASSPRVRGYTF. In nucleotides, the CDR3 is TGTGCCAGCAGCCCCAGGGTCAGGGGCTACACCTTC.

This clonotype was found many times. The chain has TRBV5-1 and TRBJ1-2, with 7 bases fitting TRBD1. The germline V gene has CDR1 SGHRS and CDR2 YFSETQ. The V gene end was trimmed by 4 bases and the J gene end by 3 bases; junction bases not matched to a gene: 3. The CDR3 sequence is 13 residues long. The DNA for the CDR3 is TGCGCCAGCAGCCGCGGGACAGACTATGGCTACACCTTC. Its protein product is CASSRGTDYGYTF.

The table lists this clonotype with a few counts. The rearrangement joins TRBV3-1 to TRBJ2-7, with 8 bases aligning to TRBD2. The CDR3 totals 17 residues. Germline V gene lookup returns CDR1 LGHDT and CDR2 YNNKEL (reference sequence). Trimming cost V 0 bases and J 2 bases; bases outside gene matches: 9. Here the CDR3 reads CASSQDGAGVYAYEQYF. The CDR3 region has the DNA TGTGCCAGCAGCCAAGATGGAGCGGGAGTGTACGCCTACGAGCAGTACTTC.

This clonotype was seen only a few times. Here the CDR3 reads CASTQSGGIEAFF. Here the CDR3 DNA reads TGTGCCAGTACCCAATCGGGGGGGATTGAAGCTTTCTTT. The chain carries TRBV19 and TRBJ1-1, with D possibly TRBD1 on 5 matching bases. Germline V lookup: CDR1 LNHDA, CDR2 SQIVND (reference sequence). Trimming took 7 bases from V and 7 from J, leaving 16 bases between them. The CDR3 length is 13 residues.

In DNA, the CDR3 is TGTGCCAGCAGCTACACCCGCTCGGGTAATTCACCCCTCCACTTT. Residues: CASSYTRSGNSPLHF. The V call is TRBV11-2, the J call TRBJ1-6; D ambiguous. The CDR3 consists of 15 residues. The V gene lost 4 bases and the J gene lost 6 bases, with 13 bases spanning the gap. In germline, CDR1 is SGHAT, CDR2 FQNNGV.

The V call is TRBV20-1, the J call TRBJ2-3; D call uncertain. The CDR3 covers 10 residues. V lost 3 bases, J lost 8 bases, and 6 bases lay in between. Germline CDR1 and CDR2: DFQATT and SNEGSKA (reference sequence). CDR3 nucleotides: TGCAGTGCTAGTAAGGCTACGCAGTATTTT. Translation gives CSASKATQYF.

This chain joins TRBV6-2 or TRBV6-3 and TRBJ2-2, with D unclear. Per germline, CDR1 MNHEY and CDR2 SVGEGT. The CDR3 covers 13 residues. V dropped 2 bases and J dropped 7 bases, with 8 bases sitting between them. This CDR3 is CASSYGWIGELFF. For the CDR3, the DNA is TGTGCCAGCAGTTACGGTTGGATCGGGGAGCTGTTTTTT.

This clonotype was seen many times. The V and J genes are TRBV28 and TRBJ2-7; 12 bases map to TRBD1. CDR3 length: 16 amino acids. With V trimmed by 2 bases and J by 5 bases, 7 bases remained unmatched. Germline CDR1 reads MDHEN; CDR2 reads SYDVKM. Here the CDR3 DNA reads TGTGCCAGCAGTTTAGGGCGCCGGGACAGGGGGCACGAGCAGTACTTC. The encoded protein is CASSLGRRDRGHEQYF.

About this clonotype: This could be a read error, since a much larger clone is one nucleotide away. V is TRBV27 and J is TRBJ2-7, with 10 positions matching TRBD2. Germline V CDR1 and CDR2: MNHEY, SMNVEV (reference sequence). This CDR3 is 14 amino acids long. The CDR3 region is CASRTGTSDYGQYF. In DNA, the CDR3 is TGTGCCAGCAGAACCGGGACTAGCGATTACGGGCAGTACTTC.

This clonotype occurred a few times. The chain carries TRBV7-9 and TRBJ1-5; possibly TRBD1 for D (6 bases). Germline V gene sequence: CDR1 SEHNR, CDR2 FQNEAQ (reference sequence). CDR3 length: 14 amino acids. V lost 5 bases and J 5 bases, leaving 13 bases between the germline ends. Here the CDR3 reads CASSLGGTYQPQHF. DNA of the CDR3: TGTGCCAGCAGCCTAGGGGGGACTTATCAGCCCCAGCATTTT.

The count of this clonotype is one. A much larger clone sits a single nucleotide away, making a read error possible. This is likely a read error, given that the CDR3 carries no conserved phenylalanine or tryptophan at its end. The chain joins TRBV11-2 to TRBJ2-5, with D maybe TRBD1 (6 bases). Trimming removed 5 bases from V and 2 bases from J, with 18 bases in between. The length of the CDR3 is 16 residues. CDR1 is SGHAT, CDR2 FQNNGV, per germline. In DNA, the CDR3 is TGTGCCAGCAGCACCCCGACAGGCTCTCGTCAAGAGACCCAGTACTCC. Translation: CASSTPTGSRQETQYS.

On this clonotype: Its ends do not fully match the called genes, so a read error is possible. This sequence joins TRBV20-1 and TRBJ1-4, with D tentatively TRBD1 (5 bases). This CDR3 spans 15 amino acids. Germline CDR1 and CDR2: DFQATT and SNEGSKA (reference sequence). The CDR3: CSARDSTGTDEKLFF. The CDR3 DNA follows: TGCAGTGCTAGAGATTCAACAGGAACTGATGAAAAACTGTTTTTT.

This clonotype has a count of ten or more. The J gene is TRBJ1-5, the V gene TRBV28, with 10 bases lining up with TRBD1. CDR1 and CDR2 (germline): MDHEN, SYDVKM. Trimming took 7 bases from V and 2 from J; bases not matched to a gene: 5. The CDR3 consists of 15 residues. DNA of the CDR3: TGTGCCAGCACCCCGACAGGGGGCGGCAATCAGCCCCAGCATTTT. As protein: CASTPTGGGNQPQHF.